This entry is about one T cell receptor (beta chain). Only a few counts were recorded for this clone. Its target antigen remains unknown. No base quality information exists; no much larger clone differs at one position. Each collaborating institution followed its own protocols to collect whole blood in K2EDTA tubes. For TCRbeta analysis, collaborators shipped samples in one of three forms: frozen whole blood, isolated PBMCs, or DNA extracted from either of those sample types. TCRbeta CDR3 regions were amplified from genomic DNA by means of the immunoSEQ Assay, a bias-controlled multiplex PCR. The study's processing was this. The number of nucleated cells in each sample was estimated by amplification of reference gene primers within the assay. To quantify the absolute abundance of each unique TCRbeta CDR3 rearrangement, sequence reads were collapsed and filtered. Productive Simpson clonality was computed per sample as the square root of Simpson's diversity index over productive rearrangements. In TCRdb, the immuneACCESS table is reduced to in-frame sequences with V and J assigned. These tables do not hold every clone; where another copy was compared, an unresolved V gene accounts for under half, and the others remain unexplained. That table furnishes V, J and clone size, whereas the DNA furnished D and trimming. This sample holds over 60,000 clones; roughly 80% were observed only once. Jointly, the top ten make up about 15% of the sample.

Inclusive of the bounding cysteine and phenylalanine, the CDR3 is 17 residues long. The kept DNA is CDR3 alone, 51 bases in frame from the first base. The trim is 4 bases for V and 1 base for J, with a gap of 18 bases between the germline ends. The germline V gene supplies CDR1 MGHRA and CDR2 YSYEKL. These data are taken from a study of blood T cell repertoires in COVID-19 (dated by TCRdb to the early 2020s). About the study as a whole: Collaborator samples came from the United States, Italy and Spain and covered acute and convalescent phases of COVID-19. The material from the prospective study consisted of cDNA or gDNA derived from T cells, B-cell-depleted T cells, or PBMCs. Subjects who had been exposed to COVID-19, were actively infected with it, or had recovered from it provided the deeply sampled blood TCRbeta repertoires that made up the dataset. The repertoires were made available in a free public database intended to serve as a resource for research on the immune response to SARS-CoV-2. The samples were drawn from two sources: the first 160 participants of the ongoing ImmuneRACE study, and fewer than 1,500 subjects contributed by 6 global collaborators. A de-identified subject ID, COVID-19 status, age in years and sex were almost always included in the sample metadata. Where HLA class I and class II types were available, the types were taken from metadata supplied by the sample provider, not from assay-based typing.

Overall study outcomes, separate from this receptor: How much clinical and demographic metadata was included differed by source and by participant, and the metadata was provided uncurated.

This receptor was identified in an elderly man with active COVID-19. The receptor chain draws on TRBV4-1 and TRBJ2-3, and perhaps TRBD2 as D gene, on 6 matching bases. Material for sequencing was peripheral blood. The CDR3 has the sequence CASSRLIMRGGTDTQYF. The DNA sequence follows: TGCGCCAGCAGCCGCTTAATCATGCGCGGGGGCACAGATACGCAGTATTTT.